What follows describes a single T cell receptor beta chain. The data belong to a study of blood T cell repertoires in COVID-19. This CDR3 spans 12 amino acids. Germline V gene lookup returns CDR1 SQVTM and CDR2 ANQGSEA. Trimming took off 2 bases at V and 5 bases at J, with 9 bases between the two ends. The protocol was immunoSEQ multiplex PCR, while the TCRdb copy is restricted to in-frame clones and leaves out a portion. Of some 90,000 clones detected, around 92% appear once; the ten largest clones hold less than 3.5%. V is TRBV29-1 and J is TRBJ2-5; the D gene is possibly TRBD2 (5 bases). The clonotype was recovered from a man aged 45 to 65 with COVID-19, enrolled during active disease. Specimen: peripheral blood. CDR3 nucleotides: TGCAGCGTTGAAAGAGTAGCGGAGACCCAGTACTTC. It specifies CSVERVAETQYF.